These T cell receptor beta chains were read from a single sample in a study of cytomegalovirus exposure and HLA in healthy donors. The repertoire was sequenced with immunoSEQ multiplex PCR; TCRdb's copy has only in-frame clones and lacks some. In the table there are 200,000 to 250,000 clones, around 90% of which are singletons. The material sequenced was PBMCs. The receptor source for this set is a woman aged 18 to 35 in good health and CMV-seropositive. The CDR3 runs from the conserved cysteine through the conserved F or W. A D gene is named only where the DNA matches it firmly.

j_call d_call v_call cdr3_aa cdr3_nt
TRBJ1-5 . TRBV28 CASTYTSNQPQHF TGTGCCAGCACTTACACAAGCAATCAGCCCCAGCATTTT
TRBJ1-2 . TRBV10-3 CAISDYGSGNYGYTF TGTGCCATCAGTGACTATGGAAGCGGTAACTATGGCTACACCTTC
TRBJ2-1 . TRBV9 CASSVWRDAMTNEQFF TGTGCCAGCAGCGTATGGCGGGACGCTATGACGAATGAGCAGTTCTTC
TRBJ2-1 TRBD2 TRBV6-1 CASSEELAGVNEQFF TGTGCCAGCAGTGAAGAGCTAGCGGGAGTCAATGAGCAGTTCTTC
TRBJ2-3 TRBD1 TRBV4-1 CASSLSTGAQTDTQYF TGCGCCAGCAGCCTATCGACAGGGGCCCAGACAGATACGCAGTATTTT
TRBJ2-1 TRBD2 TRBV6-4 CASSSGTSGTEQFF TGTGCCAGCAGCTCCGGGACTAGCGGGACCGAGCAGTTCTTC
TRBJ1-5 . TRBV30 CAFSVDNNQPQHF TGTGCCTTCTCCGTGGACAACAATCAGCCCCAGCATTTT
TRBJ1-2 TRBD1 TRBV9 CASSVEGQTSNYGYTF TGTGCCAGCAGCGTAGAGGGACAGACCTCTAACTATGGCTACACCTTC
TRBJ2-1 TRBD2 TRBV7-3 CASSLQGAGASYNEQFF TGTGCCAGCAGCTTACAGGGAGCGGGAGCCTCCTACAATGAGCAGTTCTTC
TRBJ1-1 TRBD1 TRBV6-6 CASSSGQLTNTEAFF TGTGCCAGCAGTTCGGGACAGCTAACGAACACTGAAGCTTTCTTT